This T cell receptor (beta chain) was documented in a study of PD-1 blockade in mismatch repair-deficient tumors. Sequenced by immunoSEQ multiplex PCR; TCRdb stores in-frame clones only, minus some. The sample contains roughly 10,000 clones, approximately 90% of which appear only once. Concerning this clone: Its specificity is unknown.

Time point noted: approximately 10-day in vitro stimulation with candidate neoantigen peptide 3. A few pembrolizumab responders had their TCRs sequenced. A roughly ten-day in vitro culture was run per each of seven reactive peptides. The TCR originated in an adult with mismatch repair-deficient cancer. This sample comprised cells cultured in vitro, obtained from a patient treated with pembrolizumab.

The CDR3 region is CASSAGTGGSPLHF. The CDR3 nucleotides read TGTGCCAGCAGCGCCGGGACAGGGGGATCACCCCTCCACTTT. This chain joins TRBV9 and TRBJ1-6; 11 bases are shared with TRBD1. The V gene end was trimmed by 3 bases and the J gene end by 10 bases; junction bases not matched to a gene: 3. The CDR3 consists of 14 residues. The germline CDR1 and CDR2 sequences are SGDLS and YYNGEE.